This T cell receptor beta chain was captured by sequencing in a study of T cells in Graves' hyperthyroidism and ophthalmopathy. Using RNA transcripts as the source, TCR beta CDR3 regions were amplified. First-round RT-PCR with HTBI primers amplified the TCR CDR3 region. TCRdb re-called the multiplex PCR reads through MiXCR, storing one row per CDR3 protein. In the table there are 500,000 to 650,000 distinct CDR3 sequences, roughly 15% of which are singletons. CDR3 length: 16 amino acids. Germline CDR1 MDHEN, CDR2 SYDVKM. Trimming removed 5 bases from V and 4 bases from J, with 18 bases in between. Exclusion criteria comprised uncontrolled infection, other autoimmune disease, pregnancy or lactation. At least ten counts were recorded for this clonotype.

Sequencing used blood. The rearrangement links TRBV28 to TRBJ1-5; D may be TRBD1 (6 bases). The receptor comes from a woman aged 45-65 years with Graves' ophthalmopathy. As DNA, the CDR3 is TGTGCCAGCAGTCGTTACGGGGGGGGGCTTAATCAGCCCCAGCATTTT. As protein: CASSRYGGGLNQPQHF.